Listed here is a single TCR beta chain. Its specificity is not known. Per germline, CDR1 MNHEY and CDR2 SMNVEV (reference sequence). With 6 bases clipped from V and 7 bases from J, the junction kept 4 bases outside the gene matches. This CDR3 spans 12 amino acids. The sample is drawn from a study of cytomegalovirus exposure and HLA in healthy donors. General observations from the study: Per published reports, the classifier diagnosed cytomegalovirus status with high specificity and sensitivity. In vitro testing confirmed a few CMV-associated chains as specific for CMV antigens. The investigators catalogued 150 to 200 TCR beta chains as cytomegalovirus-associated.

An approximately 120-subject validation cohort, separate from the approximately 670-subject first cohort, supplied the donors. Sequenced by immunoSEQ multiplex PCR; TCRdb stores in-frame clones only, minus some. The table has about 240,000 clones, around 85% seen once. The TCR originated in a woman aged 30 to 39 in good health and CMV-seropositive. The V and J genes are TRBV27 and TRBJ1-1; 8 nucleotides match TRBD1. The sequencing input was PBMCs. CDR3 nucleotides: TGTGCCAGCAGCCGAGGACAGGGTGAAGCTTTCTTT. Translated, it gives CASSRGQGEAFF.